A single sample is the source of the 5 T cell receptor beta chains below, sequenced in a study of T-cell reconstitution after alpha-beta-depleted transplantation in children. Unique molecular identifiers featured in how the TCRbeta library was prepared. In TCRdb, the PCR reads were re-called with MiXCR into one record per CDR3 protein. The sample has a few hundred thousand distinct CDR3 sequences; 9.5% to 15% are singletons. This sample comprised PBMCs from the stem cell graft donor, obtained from the stem cell graft. Receptors were obtained from a human donor who donated a stem cell graft to a child with combined immunodeficiency.

The table lists this clonotype with many counts. The chain employs TRBV2 and TRBJ2-3, with D possibly matching TRBD2 (6 bases). This CDR3 is built from 15 residues. Trimming left V 6 bases short and J 6 bases short, with 19 bases between. CDR1 is SNHLY and CDR2 is FYNNEI in the germline V gene. The CDR3 region is CASRAFKRAWDTQYF. CDR3 sequence (DNA): TGTGCCAGCAGGGCGTTCAAGCGGGCCTGGGATACGCAGTATTTT. Full variable domain (remainder filled in from reference TRBV2 and TRBJ2-3): EPEVTQTPSHQVTQMGQEVILRCVPISNHLYFYWYRQILGQKVEFLVSFYNNEISEKSEIFDDQFSVERPDGSNFTLKIRSTKLEDSAMYFCASRAFKRAWDTQYFGPGTRLTVL.

CDR3 in DNA: TGTGCCAGCGGAAAATCTAGGCAAGAGACCCAGTACTTC. Its protein product is CASGKSRQETQYF. The gene calls are TRBV2 and TRBJ2-5; D is uncertain. Trimming removed 8 bases at V and 2 bases at J, with 12 bases between. The CDR3 is 13 residues long. Germline CDR1 reads SNHLY; CDR2 reads FYNNEI.

This clonotype has a single count. The chain uses TRBV12-5 and TRBJ2-5, with 10 bases lining up with TRBD1. The CDR3 consists of 15 residues. Germline assignment: CDR1 LGHNT and CDR2 FRNRAP. The V and J ends lost 3 bases and 5 bases, in that order; junction bases with no gene match: 6. The CDR3 bases are TGTGCTAGTGGTTTTCGGGACAGGGGAGGGGAGACCCAGTACTTC. Encoded protein: CASGFRDRGGETQYF.

V gene TRBV20-1 combines with J gene TRBJ1-5, with 8 positions matching TRBD1. CDR1 and CDR2 from the germline V gene are DFQATT and SNEGSKA (reference sequence). The trim removed 7 bases at V and 6 bases at J, leaving 8 bases unmatched. CDR3 length equals 13 residues. The CDR3 sequence: CSVQDRVGQPQHF. Here the CDR3 DNA reads TGCAGTGTCCAGGACAGGGTGGGTCAGCCCCAGCATTTT.

In this sample, this clonotype turned up many times. The chain recombines TRBV4-3 with TRBJ2-2; 10 nucleotides agree with TRBD2. Unmatched junction bases numbered 0, after V lost 4 bases and J lost 4 bases. The CDR3 covers 14 residues. Germline V gene data show CDR1 as LGHNA and CDR2 as YSLEER. The CDR3 is CASSPSGGTGELFF. CDR3 coding DNA: TGCGCCAGCAGCCCTAGCGGGGGCACCGGGGAGCTGTTTTTT.